This TCR beta chain emerged from a study of shared clonotypes between healthy human individuals. At the level of the study: Researchers assigned three CD4 naive, three CD4 memory, two CD8 naive and one CD8 memory plate to each donor. Study-wide findings and caveats: Shared clonotypes: about 5.3% naive CD4, roughly 3.8% naive CD8, over 2% memory CD4, around 0.4% memory CD8. An anticipated effect of sequencing depth on clonotype sharing among donors was recognized.

Assay used: immunoSEQ multiplex PCR; TCRdb lists only in-frame clones, some missing. The repertoire includes over a million clones, roughly 96% of them detected once, and roughly 1.2% sits in the top ten. Concerning this clone itself: The antigen is undetermined.

CD4+ cells underwent separation, giving CD45RA+ naive and CD45RA-negative memory subsets. V lost 5 bases, J lost 5 bases, and 12 bases stayed unmatched. The CDR3 runs 16 residues. The germline V gene encodes CDR1 LNHDA and CDR2 SQIVND (reference sequence). This chain uses TRBV19 with TRBJ2-5; 9 positions agree with TRBD1. Sequencing was done on a sample of naive CD4+ T cells sorted from blood. Subset here: CD45RA+ positively selected. The sequence came from a man under 40 in good health. CDR3 sequence (DNA): TGTGCCAGTAGTGGGCCCCGGGACAGGGTCCGGGAGACCCAGTACTTC. Protein: CASSGPRDRVRETQYF.